Shown below are 19 T cell receptor beta chains from a single sample sequenced in a study of T cells expressing NK-cell markers. TCRdb reanalyzed the 5' RACE reads, giving one entry per CDR3 protein sequence and no DNA. This listing includes roughly 450,000 distinct CDR3 sequences. What was sequenced was blood T cells: a sorted CD56 or NKG2C T cell subset, CD4+ or CD8+ T cells, or bulk PBMC T cells (not recorded which). The receptors here all came from a woman in her forties or fifties in good health.

The V gene is TRBV11-2, the J gene TRBJ2-1; TCRdb indicates TRBD2, and absent DNA this call remains unverified. The CDR3 is made up of 16 amino acids. Looked up from germline, CDR1 is SGHAT and CDR2 is FQNNGV. The CDR3 here is CASSPWEGLGNNEQFF.

The V call is TRBV5-1, the J call TRBJ2-3; TCRdb selects TRBD2, and the lack of DNA leaves this call unchecked. The CDR3 extends over 16 amino acids. Germline-derived CDR1 and CDR2 are SGHRS and YFSETQ. CDR3: CASSLGTSDRRDTQYF.

V gene TRBV7-9 combines with J gene TRBJ2-1. The CDR3 totals 15 residues. Germline V gene data show CDR1 as SEHNR and CDR2 as FQNEAQ (reference sequence). CDR3 sequence reads: CASRGFESSYNEQFF.

The V call is TRBV29-1, the J call TRBJ2-1; TCRdb designates TRBD1, a call that cannot be tested without DNA. Germline CDR1 SQVTM, CDR2 ANQGSEA. This CDR3 has 13 residues. The CDR3 region is CSVGTGEDNEQFF.

The chain is built from TRBV28 and TRBJ2-3; TCRdb gives TRBD2 as the D gene, but with no DNA this cannot be confirmed. The germline gives CDR1 MDHEN, CDR2 SYDVKM. This CDR3 has 14 amino acids. CDR3 loop: CASGGLAVTDTQYF. Full variable domain (rest looked up from reference TRBV28 and TRBJ2-3): DVKVTQSSRYLVKRTGEKVFLECVQDMDHENMFWYRQDPGLGLRLIYFSYDVKMKEKGDIPEGYSVSREKKERFSLILESASTNQTSMYLCASGGLAVTDTQYFGPGTRLTVL.

The rearrangement uses TRBV7-2 and TRBJ2-5; TCRdb designates TRBD1, a call that cannot be tested without DNA. This CDR3 comprises 17 residues. CDR1 and CDR2 from the germline V gene are SGHTA and FQGNSA. The CDR3 protein is CASIPAVRVGTRETQYF.

The chain has TRBV7-9 and TRBJ1-4; TCRdb indicates TRBD1, and absent DNA this call remains unverified. In germline, CDR1 is SEHNR, CDR2 FQNEAQ (reference sequence). CDR3 length equals 14 residues. The CDR3 sequence is CASSRRVANEKLFF.

V gene TRBV3-1 combines with J gene TRBJ2-1. This CDR3 has 12 amino acids. From germline, CDR1 is LGHDT and CDR2 YNNKEL (reference sequence). CDR3 residues: CASSQVWSDQFF.

The CDR3: CASSAETGVADTQYF. This chain uses TRBV9 with TRBJ2-3; TCRdb calls TRBD1, which cannot be checked without DNA. This CDR3 contains 15 residues. CDR1 is SGDLS and CDR2 is YYNGEE in the germline V gene.

The chain joins TRBV30 to TRBJ1-1; TCRdb picks TRBD1, but there is no DNA to check that call. This CDR3 has 12 residues. The germline gives CDR1 GTSNPN, CDR2 SVGIG (reference sequence). The CDR3 here is CARGGTTPEAFF.

The chain carries TRBV29-1 and TRBJ2-5. The V gene's germline CDR1 is SQVTM and CDR2 ANQGSEA. CDR3 length equals 14 residues. The chain's CDR3 is CSVLFSRNQETQYF.

The chain combines TRBV27 with TRBJ1-2; absent DNA, TCRdb's TRBD1 call cannot be checked. This CDR3 contains 15 residues. The germline CDR1 and CDR2 sequences are MNHEY and SMNVEV (reference sequence). The CDR3 region is CASRSHMAGGYGYTF.

The chain is built from TRBV7-3 and TRBJ2-5; TCRdb returns TRBD1, unconfirmable since there is no DNA. Germline CDR1 SGHTA, CDR2 FQGTGA. The CDR3 has 15 residues. The CDR3: CASSLKGDIGETQYF.

The chain joins TRBV11-2 to TRBJ1-4; lacking DNA, the TRBD1 call made by TCRdb goes unchecked. Germline CDR1 is SGHAT and CDR2 is FQNNGV. This CDR3 region has 15 residues. The CDR3 reads CASSLDWTGGEKLFF.

The J gene is TRBJ2-5, the V gene TRBV10-3; TCRdb proposes TRBD1, but this gene call is untestable without DNA. The CDR3 is made up of 13 amino acids. Germline CDR1 and CDR2: ENHRY and SYGVKD. The chain's CDR3 is CATRTGQGETQYF.

The chain has TRBV5-1 and TRBJ2-2. The CDR3 is 11 residues long. Germline V gene data show CDR1 as SGHRS and CDR2 as YFSETQ. The chain's CDR3 is CASQGVGELFF. Looking up the rest from reference TRBV5-1 and TRBJ2-2 gives the full variable domain: KAGVTQTPRYLIKTRGQQVTLSCSPISGHRSVSWYQQTPGQGLQFLFEYFSETQRNKGNFPGRFSGRQFSNSRSEMNVSTLELGDSALYLCASQGVGELFFGEGSRLTVL.

The V call is TRBV5-1, the J call TRBJ2-2. This CDR3 comprises 13 residues. Germline loops: CDR1 SGHRS, CDR2 YFSETQ. CDR3 amino acids: CASSLFLGGELFF.

This chain links TRBV3-1 with TRBJ2-2; TCRdb outputs TRBD1, but without DNA this stays unchecked. CDR1 is LGHDT and CDR2 is YNNKEL in the germline V gene (reference sequence). This CDR3 is 16 amino acids long. CDR3 loop: CASSQGDRGFPGELFF.

The CDR3 here is CASSGGGTVISPLHF. This sequence joins TRBV27 and TRBJ1-6; the TCRdb call, TRBD1, lacks DNA for checking. This CDR3 region has 15 residues. Germline CDR1 reads MNHEY; CDR2 reads SMNVEV (reference sequence).